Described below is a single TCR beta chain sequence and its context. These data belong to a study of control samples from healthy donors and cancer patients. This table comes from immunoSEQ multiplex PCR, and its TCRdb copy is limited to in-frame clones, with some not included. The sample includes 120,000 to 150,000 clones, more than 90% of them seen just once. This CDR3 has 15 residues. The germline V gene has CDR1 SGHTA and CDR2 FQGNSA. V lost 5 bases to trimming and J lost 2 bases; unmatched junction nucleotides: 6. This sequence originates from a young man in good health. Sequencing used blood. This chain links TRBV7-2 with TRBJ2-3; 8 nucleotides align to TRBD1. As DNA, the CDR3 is TGTGCCAGCAGCCCCCGGGACAGGCCCACAGATACGCAGTATTTT. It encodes CASSPRDRPTDTQYF.